This entry lists 12 T cell receptor beta chains sequenced from one sample in a study of shared clonotypes between healthy human individuals. Naivety among CD8 cells was defined by CD45RO negativity and positive CCR7 selection, thereby excluding terminally differentiated effector memory CD45RA+ cells. Method: immunoSEQ multiplex PCR; TCRdb's copy keeps in-frame clones and lacks some. The sample comprises some 2.1 million clones, about 95% of which are singletons, and more than 0.95% rests with the top ten. The sample consisted of naive CD8+ T cells sorted from blood. Source of these receptors: a man aged 18 to 29 in good health.

The chain has TRBV10-2 and TRBJ2-2; D is unresolved. V lost 4 bases and J lost 0, with 9 bases in between. This CDR3 is 15 amino acids long. Germline loops: CDR1 WSHSY, CDR2 SAAADI. The CDR3 loop is CASSASAPNTGELFF. CDR3 bases: TGCGCCAGCAGTGCCAGCGCCCCGAACACCGGGGAGCTGTTTTTT.

This clone was detected only once. The chain is built from TRBV7-9 and TRBJ2-7, with 8 positions matching TRBD1. Germline trimming cut 5 bases from V and 6 bases from J; bases unmatched to any gene: 3. The CDR3 length is 12 residues. Germline CDR1 and CDR2: SEHNR and FQNEAQ (reference sequence). The CDR3: CASSRTGSEQYF. The CDR3 bases are TGTGCCAGCAGCCGGACAGGGAGCGAGCAGTACTTC.

V gene TRBV13 combines with J gene TRBJ2-5, with D hard to call. The CDR3 has 13 residues. Germline CDR1 is PRHDT and CDR2 is FYEKMQ (reference sequence). Trimming took off 3 bases at V and 4 bases at J, with 9 bases between the two ends. CDR3 in amino acids: CASSFPNIETQYF. As DNA, the CDR3 is TGTGCCAGCAGCTTCCCAAACATAGAGACCCAGTACTTC.

The chain carries TRBV27 and TRBJ1-6; weak D call: TRBD1 (5 bases). This CDR3 spans 13 amino acids. CDR1 and CDR2 from the germline V gene are MNHEY and SMNVEV (reference sequence). The germline V and J ends were trimmed by 7 bases and 3 bases, with 7 bases remaining between them. This CDR3 is CASKGIYNSPLHF. The CDR3 region has the DNA TGTGCCAGCAAGGGGATCTATAATTCACCCCTCCACTTT.

The J gene is TRBJ2-1, the V gene TRBV6-1; maybe TRBD1 (5 bases). Trimming cost V 1 base and J 4 bases, with 11 bases left between them. The CDR3 length is 15 residues. Germline V gene sequence: CDR1 MNHNS, CDR2 SASEGT. The CDR3 DNA follows: TGTGCCAGCAGTGAAGAGGGGCAGGCTTACAATGAGCAGTTCTTC. This codes for CASSEEGQAYNEQFF.

The chain combines TRBV4-3 with TRBJ1-6, with a weak D call TRBD1 (5 bases). Germline CDR1 and CDR2: LGHNA and YSLEER. This CDR3 comprises 17 residues. Trimming stripped 1 base from V and 7 bases from J, with 17 bases between. CDR3 nucleotides: TGCGCCAGCAGCCAAGGATACGTAGCGGGACTGAATTCACCCCTCCACTTT. This encodes CASSQGYVAGLNSPLHF.

The rearrangement joins TRBV15 to TRBJ2-7; the match to TRBD2 covers 13 bases. The CDR3 runs to 16 residues. Germline V gene lookup returns CDR1 LNHNV and CDR2 YYDKDF (reference sequence). The V segment lost 2 bases and the J segment 6 bases; nucleotides outside the gene matches: 7. Written as DNA, the CDR3 is TGTGCCACCAGCAGACGGACTAGCGGGAGCGGTGGCGAGCAGTACTTC. Protein sequence: CATSRRTSGSGGEQYF.

V is TRBV5-3 and J is TRBJ2-7; D gene uncertain. Being an ORF, TRBV5-3 has a function that is uncertain. V dropped 2 bases and J dropped 0 bases, with 15 bases sitting between them. The CDR3 consists of 16 residues. The CDR3 DNA follows: TGTGCCAGAAGCTTTTACCGGCAAGTGATCTCCTACGAGCAGTACTTC. Translated, it gives CARSFYRQVISYEQYF.

The CDR3 nucleotides read TGTGCCAGCCGGCAGGGTGTGGTCGATGGCTACACCTTC. It encodes CASRQGVVDGYTF. The chain employs TRBV28 and TRBJ1-2; tentatively, D is TRBD1 (5 bases). The CDR3 consists of 13 residues. Germline-derived CDR1 and CDR2 are MDHEN and SYDVKM. Deletions cut 8 bases from V and 6 bases from J, with 16 bases between.

This CDR3 is CASSILGAPNVLTF. The CDR3 coding sequence is TGTGCCAGTAGTATACTCGGGGCCCCCAACGTCCTGACTTTC. The chain uses TRBV19 and TRBJ2-6, with D possibly being TRBD1 or TRBD2 (5 bases each). CDR1 LNHDA and CDR2 SQIVND come from the germline V gene (reference sequence). V lost 2 bases, J lost 8 bases, and 10 bases lay in between. The CDR3 spans 14 residues. Complete variable domain (other parts from reference TRBV19 and TRBJ2-6): DGGITQSPKYLFRKEGQNVTLSCEQNLNHDAMYWYRQDPGQGLRLIYYSQIVNDFQKGDIAEGYSVSREKKESFPLTVTSAQKNPTAFYLCASSILGAPNVLTFGAGSRLTVL.

As for this clone: This sample includes further DNA sequences coding for the same CDR3. V usage is TRBV6-1 and J usage is TRBJ1-4; D is undetermined. Germline V lookup: CDR1 MNHNS, CDR2 SASEGT. Trimming removed 6 bases at V and 0 bases at J, with 8 bases between. This CDR3 has 14 residues. The CDR3 here is CASSETATNEKLFF. Here the CDR3 DNA reads TGTGCCAGCAGCGAAACTGCAACTAATGAAAAACTGTTTTTT.

This chain joins TRBV14 and TRBJ1-1, with a tentative D call TRBD1 (5 bases). The length of the CDR3 is 17 residues. Germline loops: CDR1 SGHDN, CDR2 FVKESK. Between the trimmed V and J ends, which lost 0 bases and 0 bases, there was a span of 14 bases. This chain's CDR3 is CASSQDWQGTMNTEAFF. In DNA, the CDR3 is TGTGCCAGCAGCCAAGACTGGCAGGGAACCATGAACACTGAAGCTTTCTTT.